The clone carrying this TCR beta chain was seen a few times. Its antigen remains unknown. The protocol was immunoSEQ multiplex PCR, while the TCRdb copy is restricted to in-frame clones and leaves out a portion. Among about 26,000 clones listed, over 60% were seen once. The unexposed donors gave CD4+ T cells in about 2011-2018, prior to COVID-19. Isolation of CD4+ T cells took place after approximately eleven days in culture. Unexposed-donor CD4+ T cells were probed with SARS-CoV-2 S/N and four cold-coronavirus spikes, cells permitting. Cultures held two million PBMCs per well with 8.5 to 10 IU/ml IL-2. This specimen belongs to a study of CD4 T cells in relation to SARS-CoV-2 and coronaviruses. Study summary: TCR beta CDR3s were sequenced after approximately ten-day antigen culture of PBMCs. Negative control cultures got HIV-1 Nef peptides or no peptide.

Trimming cost V 6 bases and J 3 bases, with 14 bases left between them. The CDR3 length is 14 residues. Germline V gene lookup returns CDR1 MNHEY and CDR2 SVGAGI. The sequence came from a human donor in good health. V gene TRBV6-5 combines with J gene TRBJ1-1; D unresolved. The sample taken for sequencing was CD4+ T cells from PBMCs, cultured in vitro. CDR3 sequence (DNA): TGTGCCAGCAGAAAGGTTAATTATTACACTGAAGCTTTCTTT. This codes for CASRKVNYYTEAFF.